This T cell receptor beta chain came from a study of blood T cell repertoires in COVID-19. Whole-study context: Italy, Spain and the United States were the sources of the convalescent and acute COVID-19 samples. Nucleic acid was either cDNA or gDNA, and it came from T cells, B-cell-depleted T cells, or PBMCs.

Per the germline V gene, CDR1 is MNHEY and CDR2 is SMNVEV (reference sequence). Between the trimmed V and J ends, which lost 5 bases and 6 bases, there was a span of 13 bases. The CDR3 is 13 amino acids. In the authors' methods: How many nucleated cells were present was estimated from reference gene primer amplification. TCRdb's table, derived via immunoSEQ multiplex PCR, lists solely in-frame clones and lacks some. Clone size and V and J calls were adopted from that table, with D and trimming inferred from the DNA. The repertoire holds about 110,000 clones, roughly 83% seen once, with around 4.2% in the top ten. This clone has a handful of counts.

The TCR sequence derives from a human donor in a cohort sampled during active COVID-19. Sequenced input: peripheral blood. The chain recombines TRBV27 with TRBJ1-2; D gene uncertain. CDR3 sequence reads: CASSANEGNGYTF. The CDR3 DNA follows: TGTGCCAGCAGTGCCAATGAGGGCAATGGCTACACCTTC.